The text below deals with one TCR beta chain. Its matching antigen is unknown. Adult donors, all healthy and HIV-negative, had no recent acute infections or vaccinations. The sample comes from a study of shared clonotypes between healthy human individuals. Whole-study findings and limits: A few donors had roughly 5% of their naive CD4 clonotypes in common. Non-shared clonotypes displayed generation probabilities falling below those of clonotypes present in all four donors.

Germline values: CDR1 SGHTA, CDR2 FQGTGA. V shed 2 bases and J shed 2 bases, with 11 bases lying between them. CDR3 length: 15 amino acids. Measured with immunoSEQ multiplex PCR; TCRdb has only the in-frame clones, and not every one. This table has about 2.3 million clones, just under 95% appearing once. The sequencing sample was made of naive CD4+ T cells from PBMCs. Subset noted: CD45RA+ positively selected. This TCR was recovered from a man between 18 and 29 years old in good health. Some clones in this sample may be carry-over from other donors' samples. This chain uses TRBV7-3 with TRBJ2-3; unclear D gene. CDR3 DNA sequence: TGTGCCAGCAGCTTACTCCCCCGAGACACAGATACGCAGTATTTT. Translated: CASSLLPRDTDTQYF. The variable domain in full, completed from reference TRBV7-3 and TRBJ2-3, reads GAGVSQTPSNKVTEKGKYVELRCDPISGHTALYWYRQSLGQGPEFLIYFQGTGAADDSGLPNDRFFAVRPEGSVSTLKIQRTERGDSAVYLCASSLLPRDTDTQYFGPGTRLTVL.